One sample yielded the 5 T cell receptor beta chains listed below, sequenced in a study of CD8 T cells in Susac syndrome. RNA amounts of roughly 0.45 to 1 ug underwent reverse transcription with random hexamers. TCRdb fed the immunoSEQ multiplex PCR reads into MiXCR, producing one record per CDR3 protein. This table has tens of thousands of distinct CDR3 sequences, approximately 96% appearing once. Sequencing was done on a sample of CD8+ T cells from PBMCs. Receptors were obtained from a human donor with Susac syndrome.

This chain connects TRBV29-1 to TRBJ1-1; D remains ambiguous. The V gene's germline CDR1 is SQVTM and CDR2 ANQGSEA. V was clipped by 3 bases and J by 1 base, with 9 bases between them. There are 13 residues in the CDR3. CDR3 region: CSVEGGGNTEAFF. In DNA form, the CDR3 reads TGCAGCGTTGAGGGCGGCGGGAACACTGAAGCTTTCTTT.

J is TRBJ1-5 and V is TRBV27, with D maybe TRBD1 (6 bases). The CDR3 runs to 16 residues. Germline V gives CDR1 MNHEY, CDR2 SMNVEV (reference sequence). V was pared by 3 bases and J by 2 bases, with 14 bases between. This chain's CDR3 is CASSFGSPGGNQPQHF. As DNA, the CDR3 is TGTGCCAGCAGTTTTGGCAGCCCAGGGGGCAATCAGCCCCAGCATTTT.

The J gene is TRBJ1-2, the V gene TRBV29-1; D remains unclear. Per the germline V gene, CDR1 is SQVTM and CDR2 is ANQGSEA. This CDR3 comprises 11 residues. The V and J ends lost 3 bases and 2 bases respectively, with 4 bases between them. The CDR3 bases are TGCAGCGTTGACCACAACTATGGCTACACCTTC. This gives the protein CSVDHNYGYTF. Based on the CDR3 plus reference TRBV29-1 and TRBJ1-2, the full variable domain is SAVISQKPSRDICQRGTSLTIQCQVDSQVTMMFWYRQQPGQSLTLIATANQGSEATYESGFVIDKFPISRPNLTFSTLTVSNMSPEDSSIYLCSVDHNYGYTFGSGTRLTVV.

This rearrangement joins TRBV9 to TRBJ2-7; TRBD1 matches 7 bases. CDR1 SGDLS and CDR2 YYNGEE come from the germline V gene. V was clipped by 3 bases and J by 4 bases; unmatched bases: 10. The CDR3 has 15 residues. CDR3 bases: TGTGCCAGCAGCGGCCGGGACAGCCTATTTTACGAGCAGTACTTC. Amino acid sequence: CASSGRDSLFYEQYF.

This clonotype has only one observation. The V call is TRBV30, the J call TRBJ1-6; 8 positions match TRBD1. There are 16 residues in the CDR3. The germline gives CDR1 GTSNPN, CDR2 SVGIG (reference sequence). Trimming cost V 3 bases and J 7 bases; bases outside gene matches: 11. CDR3 sequence reads: CAWSKRQGAWNSPLHF. Written as DNA, the CDR3 is TGTGCCTGGAGCAAACGGCAGGGGGCATGGAATTCACCCCTCCACTTT.